The 14 T cell receptor beta chains below all came from one sample that was sequenced in a study of graft-versus-host responses after intestinal transplantation. Assay: immunoSEQ multiplex PCR; the TCRdb copy retains only in-frame clones and omits some. This sample yields roughly 90,000 clones, of which more than 85% are seen a single time; approximately 0.32% belongs to the top ten. These TCRs' antigens remain unknown. The sample in question was unstimulated CD4+ T cells sorted from spleen or lymph node cells, obtained before transplant. The source is a human donor who was the organ donor for an intestinal transplant.

This clone has only a few counts. This chain joins TRBV6-6 and TRBJ2-7, with 7 bases matching TRBD1. The CDR3 is 13 amino acids. Germline CDR1 MNHNY, CDR2 SVGAGI (reference sequence). Unmatched junction bases numbered 7, after V lost 7 bases and J lost 4 bases. CDR3 in DNA: TGTGCCAGCACCAGGGACAGTGTATACGAGCAGTACTTC. Translating gives CASTRDSVYEQYF.

V gene TRBV5-1 combines with J gene TRBJ2-3; TRBD2 matches at 8 bases. V was clipped by 2 bases and J by 2 bases; unmatched bases: 4. The length of the CDR3 is 15 residues. Looked up from germline, CDR1 is SGHRS and CDR2 is YFSETQ. CDR3 residues: CASSLSSGATDTQYF. DNA of the CDR3: TGCGCCAGCAGCTTAAGTAGCGGGGCCACAGATACGCAGTATTTT.

The chain joins TRBV10-1 to TRBJ2-3; D is ambiguous. Germline loops: CDR1 WNHNN, CDR2 SYGVQD (reference sequence). The germline V and J ends were trimmed by 3 bases and 0 bases, with 19 bases remaining between them. The CDR3 contains 18 residues. CDR3 sequence (DNA): TGCGCCAGCAGTGAAACTTGGGCCGACGGTACTAGCACAGATACGCAGTATTTT. It is translated as CASSETWADGTSTDTQYF.

The sample holds one count of this clone. The chain employs TRBV11-2 and TRBJ2-5, with 13 bases identical to TRBD2. In germline, CDR1 is SGHAT, CDR2 FQNNGV. J gave up 5 bases and V 1 base, and 4 bases lay outside the gene matches. The CDR3 is made up of 16 amino acids. This CDR3 is CASSLALAGGLETQYF. The CDR3 bases are TGTGCCAGCAGCTTAGCACTAGCGGGAGGGTTGGAGACCCAGTACTTC.

V gene TRBV28 combines with J gene TRBJ1-5; the match to TRBD1 covers 7 bases. Germline V gene data show CDR1 as MDHEN and CDR2 as SYDVKM. The CDR3 has 15 amino acids. Trimming took 7 bases from V and 5 from J; bases not matched to a gene: 11. The CDR3 is CASTRSGGIYQPQHF. The CDR3 DNA reads as TGTGCCAGCACCCGTTCAGGGGGTATATATCAGCCCCAGCATTTT.

The chain is built from TRBV5-1 and TRBJ2-1; 9 nucleotides align to TRBD1. The ends lost 0 bases at V and 2 bases at J; junction bases unmatched: 9. Germline CDR1 is SGHRS and CDR2 is YFSETQ. The CDR3 consists of 18 residues. The CDR3 nucleotides read TGCGCCAGCAGCTTGGCAATTAGGGGACAGGGAACCTACAATGAGCAGTTCTTC. Translation gives CASSLAIRGQGTYNEQFF.

This sequence joins TRBV29-1 and TRBJ1-2, with 10 bases identical to TRBD1. Germline CDR1 SQVTM, CDR2 ANQGSEA. V dropped 6 bases and J dropped 7; count of bases not matched to a gene: 5. The CDR3 is made up of 12 amino acids. CDR3 sequence (DNA): TGCAGCGTGTCCGGGACAGGGGCTGGCTACACCTTC. Amino acid sequence: CSVSGTGAGYTF.

The chain recombines TRBV30 with TRBJ1-3; D is ambiguous. V was cut by 2 bases and J by 0 bases, with 8 bases left in between. The CDR3 has 14 amino acids. CDR1 is GTSNPN and CDR2 is SVGIG in the germline V gene (reference sequence). The DNA for the CDR3 is TGTGCCTGGAGTCGCGAGCTCTCTGGAAACACCATATATTTT. Its translation: CAWSRELSGNTIYF.

This rearrangement joins TRBV19 to TRBJ2-3; TRBD2 might be the D (6 bases). The CDR3 sequence is 15 residues long. V was pared by 5 bases and J by 0 bases, with 12 bases between. Germline V gives CDR1 LNHDA, CDR2 SQIVND (reference sequence). The CDR3 region has the DNA TGTGCCAGTAGTCCTAGCGTCGGTAGCACAGATACGCAGTATTTT. As protein: CASSPSVGSTDTQYF.

The chain is built from TRBV29-1 and TRBJ2-3, with D hard to call. Trimming removed 4 bases at V and 5 bases at J, with 7 bases between. Germline lookup yields CDR1 SQVTM and CDR2 ANQGSEA. The CDR3 loop spans 11 amino acids. CDR3 protein: CSVATVDTQYF. As DNA, the CDR3 is TGCAGCGTTGCCACGGTAGATACGCAGTATTTT.

The chain carries TRBV6-6 and TRBJ2-3, with D unclear. The CDR3 is 12 residues long. Trimming took 7 bases from V and 4 from J, leaving 9 bases between them. Germline CDR1 MNHNY, CDR2 SVGAGI (reference sequence). CDR3 DNA sequence: TGTGCCAGCACTACGGTCCCAGATACGCAGTATTTT. Protein sequence: CASTTVPDTQYF.

The chain uses TRBV11-2 and TRBJ2-7; 7 positions match TRBD2. Per the germline V gene, CDR1 is SGHAT and CDR2 is FQNNGV. The CDR3 is 15 residues long. V lost 3 bases to trimming and J lost 0 bases; unmatched junction nucleotides: 5. CDR3 sequence reads: CASSFRRTSSYEQYF. The DNA for the CDR3 is TGTGCCAGCAGCTTTCGGCGGACTAGCTCCTACGAGCAGTACTTC.

The chain links TRBV6-1 to TRBJ1-3, with 8 positions matching TRBD1. V lost 4 bases and J lost 3; bases outside the gene matches: 5. The CDR3 has 15 amino acids. Per the germline V gene, CDR1 is MNHNS and CDR2 is SASEGT. CDR3 coding DNA: TGTGCCAGCAGTGTTCAGGGGGCGTATGGAAACACCATATATTTT. Residues: CASSVQGAYGNTIYF.

The chain uses TRBV28 and TRBJ1-1, with D unresolved. V shed 2 bases and J shed 0 bases, with 7 bases lying between them. Germline V gene data show CDR1 as MDHEN and CDR2 as SYDVKM. CDR3 length equals 14 residues. CDR3: CASSLADLNTEAFF. The CDR3 bases are TGTGCCAGCAGTTTAGCAGATTTGAACACTGAAGCTTTCTTT. The variable domain in full, with the rest retrieved from reference TRBV28 and TRBJ1-1, is DVKVTQSSRYLVKRTGEKVFLECVQDMDHENMFWYRQDPGLGLRLIYFSYDVKMKEKGDIPEGYSVSREKKERFSLILESASTNQTSMYLCASSLADLNTEAFFGQGTRLTVV.